These 18 T cell receptor beta chains originate from one sample sequenced in a study of low-dose radiotherapy and immunotherapy resistance in tumors. TRAV- and TRBV-specific primers, spanning alpha and beta chains, primed first-strand cDNA. A constant-region primer paired with the V-primer adapter amplified TCRs over about 20 PCR cycles. TCRdb reprocessed the reads with MiXCR, giving one entry per CDR3 protein. The data show 64,000 or so distinct CDR3 sequences, 30% to 40% seen once. Time point meaning: before trial treatment. The sample in question was PBMCs, obtained before treatment. Receptors were obtained from a female donor with ovarian cancer.

The V gene is TRBV12-5, the J gene TRBJ2-6, with 11 bases aligning to TRBD1. CDR1 LGHNT and CDR2 FRNRAP come from the germline V gene. CDR3 length: 19 amino acids. V lost 7 bases, J lost 0 bases, and 11 bases stayed unmatched. This chain's CDR3 is CASASIRGTGGSGANVLTF. CDR3 coding DNA: TGTGCTAGTGCCAGTATAAGGGGGACAGGGGGCTCTGGGGCCAACGTCCTGACTTTC.

This clonotype was observed at least ten times. This chain links TRBV10-3 with TRBJ1-6; D might be TRBD1 (5 bases). Trimming removed 0 bases at V and 2 bases at J, with 11 bases between. Germline CDR1 is ENHRY and CDR2 is SYGVKD. This CDR3 has 17 amino acids. CDR3 sequence (DNA): TGTGCCATCAGTGAGTCGCGCCAGGGCGCCTATAATTCACCCCTCCACTTT. Protein sequence: CAISESRQGAYNSPLHF.

On this clonotype itself: One base separates it from a far larger clone, so it is likely a read error. The V call is TRBV28, the J call TRBJ2-1, with 10 nucleotides matching TRBD1. Germline CDR1 MDHEN, CDR2 SYDVKM. The V gene end was trimmed by 2 bases and the J gene end by 10 bases; junction bases not matched to a gene: 5. This CDR3 region has 14 residues. The CDR3 loop reads CASSLGTGAVEQFF. The CDR3 coding sequence is TGTGCCAGCAGTTTAGGGACAGGGGCCGTCGAGCAGTTCTTC.

This clonotype has ten or more counts. The chain has TRBV20-1 and TRBJ1-5; 8 bases match TRBD1. The V segment lost 5 bases and the J segment 3 bases; nucleotides outside the gene matches: 3. Germline CDR1 and CDR2: DFQATT and SNEGSKA (reference sequence). CDR3 length: 13 residues. CDR3 sequence (DNA): TGCAGTGCTGACAGGGGCGACAATCAGCCCCAGCATTTT. It is translated as CSADRGDNQPQHF.

CDR3 nucleotide sequence: TGCAGCGTTGAACTAAACCAAATAAAAGAGACCCAGTACTTC. Translated, it gives CSVELNQIKETQYF. V gene TRBV29-1 combines with J gene TRBJ2-5, with unresolved D. V lost 2 bases and J lost 3, with 13 bases in between. This CDR3 has 14 residues. Germline lookup yields CDR1 SQVTM and CDR2 ANQGSEA.

This clonotype was recorded many times. V usage is TRBV7-8 and J usage is TRBJ2-3; D perhaps matches TRBD2 (6 bases). The length of the CDR3 is 15 residues. Trimming took 2 bases from V and 4 from J, leaving 13 bases between them. Germline V gene sequence: CDR1 SGHVS, CDR2 FQNEAQ. This chain's CDR3 is CASSLLLAFADTQYF. CDR3 DNA sequence: TGTGCCAGCAGCTTATTACTAGCCTTCGCAGATACGCAGTATTTT.

A word on this clonotype: This probably arose from a read error, given a far larger clone one base away. The chain is built from TRBV7-2 and TRBJ2-7; tentative D call: TRBD1 (7 bases). CDR1 is SGHTA and CDR2 is FQGNSA in the germline V gene. V shed 5 bases and J shed 3 bases, with 20 bases lying between them. CDR3 size: 16 residues. As DNA, the CDR3 is TGTGCCAGCAGCCCCGTTAGGGGGCGGAGGGGCTACGAGCAGTACTTC. It translates to CASSPVRGRRGYEQYF. Full variable domain (rest looked up from reference TRBV7-2 and TRBJ2-7): GAGVSQSPSNKVTEKGKDVELRCDPISGHTALYWYRQSLGQGLEFLIYFQGNSAPDKSGLPSDRFSAERTGGSVSTLTIQRTQQEDSAVYLCASSPVRGRRGYEQYFGPGTRLTVT.

V usage is TRBV6-2 or TRBV6-3 and J usage is TRBJ2-3; 12 bases align to TRBD2. This CDR3 is 17 amino acids long. After removal of 4 bases from V and 2 bases from J, the junction contained 7 bases not matched to a gene. Germline V CDR1 and CDR2: MNHEY, SVGEGT. The CDR3: CASSSWTSGEITDTQYF. CDR3 sequence (DNA): TGTGCCAGCAGTTCCTGGACTAGCGGGGAGATCACAGATACGCAGTATTTT.

This clonotype was detected ten times or more. This chain links TRBV20-1 with TRBJ2-1; 12 bases fit TRBD2. Germline-derived CDR1 and CDR2 are DFQATT and SNEGSKA (reference sequence). The CDR3 totals 18 residues. V dropped 2 bases and J dropped 0; count of bases not matched to a gene: 8. The CDR3 coding sequence is TGCAGTGCTAGAAAACTAGCGGGGGGAGCGAGCTCCTACAATGAGCAGTTCTTC. This gives the protein CSARKLAGGASSYNEQFF.

This clonotype was recorded many times. The chain is built from TRBV4-1 and TRBJ2-1, with D hard to call. Germline CDR1 reads MGHRA; CDR2 reads YSYEKL. The CDR3 spans 13 residues. V dropped 3 bases and J dropped 7 bases, with 10 bases sitting between them. The CDR3 DNA sequence: TGCGCCAGCAGCCAGCGTCAAGTGAATGAGCAGTTCTTC. This encodes CASSQRQVNEQFF.

This clonotype showed up many times. This chain joins TRBV7-8 and TRBJ2-7, with D hard to call. Looked up from germline, CDR1 is SGHVS and CDR2 is FQNEAQ. V was trimmed by 5 bases and J by 5 bases, leaving 13 bases between them. The CDR3 loop spans 13 amino acids. As DNA, the CDR3 is TGTGCCAGCAGCCCGGATGCTGTCCACGAGCAGTACTTC. Translated: CASSPDAVHEQYF.

The chain employs TRBV3-1 and TRBJ2-1; TRBD2 is a possible D gene (6 bases). Trimming cost V 1 base and J 6 bases, with 10 bases left between them. The germline gives CDR1 LGHDT, CDR2 YNNKEL (reference sequence). The CDR3 loop spans 14 amino acids. In nucleotides, the CDR3 is TGTGCCAGCAGCCAAGCGGGAGTGGGCAATGAGCAGTTCTTC. Amino acids: CASSQAGVGNEQFF.

On this clonotype: A far bigger clonotype differs at one base, so this is likely a read error. The CDR3 loop reads CASCYSHGGGRGTDTQYF. For the CDR3, the DNA is TGTGCCAGCTGTTACTCACATGGAGGCGGGAGAGGGACAGATACGCAGTATTTT. J is TRBJ2-3 and V is TRBV6-1, with TRBD2 matching over 7 bases. V dropped 8 bases and J dropped 3; count of bases not matched to a gene: 20. This CDR3 region has 18 residues. In germline, CDR1 is MNHNS, CDR2 SASEGT.

This clonotype was picked up many times. The chain employs TRBV5-1 and TRBJ2-5; 7 bases match TRBD1. Germline loops: CDR1 SGHRS, CDR2 YFSETQ. CDR3 size: 15 residues. V dropped 0 bases and J dropped 5; count of bases not matched to a gene: 7. Written as DNA, the CDR3 is TGCGCCAGCAGCTTGGGTGACAGGGCCGCGGAGACCCAGTACTTC. Translation gives CASSLGDRAAETQYF.

This chain connects TRBV2 to TRBJ2-3; 13 bases are a match to TRBD2. Germline CDR1 reads SNHLY; CDR2 reads FYNNEI. The CDR3 runs to 16 residues. V lost 8 bases to trimming and J lost 3 bases; unmatched junction nucleotides: 8. The CDR3 reads CASLPGLAGKTDTQYF. The CDR3 DNA is TGTGCCAGCCTTCCGGGACTAGCGGGGAAGACAGATACGCAGTATTTT. The entire variable domain, with the rest obtained from reference TRBV2 and TRBJ2-3, is as follows: EPEVTQTPSHQVTQMGQEVILRCVPISNHLYFYWYRQILGQKVEFLVSFYNNEISEKSEIFDDQFSVERPDGSNFTLKIRSTKLEDSAMYFCASLPGLAGKTDTQYFGPGTRLTVL.

A word on this clonotype: A far larger clone is only one base removed, so a read error is likely. This rearrangement joins TRBV11-3 to TRBJ2-7, with 10 nucleotides matching TRBD2. The DNA end favors TRBJ2-1, so the J call may be wrong. The CDR3 covers 20 residues. From germline, CDR1 is SGHNT and CDR2 YENEEA. DNA of the CDR3: TGTGCCAGCAGCCGAACCAGTCCGAGACTAGCGGGCTTCTCCCTCAATGAGCAGTTCTTC. Amino acid sequence: CASSRTSPRLAGFSLNEQFF.

This clonotype was observed many times. This sequence joins TRBV5-1 and TRBJ2-1, with D possibly called TRBD1 or TRBD2 (5 bases each). The CDR3 length is 12 residues. Germline values: CDR1 SGHRS, CDR2 YFSETQ. Trimming removed 0 bases from V and 9 bases from J, with 7 bases in between. CDR3: CASSLGGAEQFF. CDR3 bases: TGCGCCAGCAGCTTGGGAGGGGCTGAGCAGTTCTTC.

This clonotype appeared many times. The chain is built from TRBV4-1 and TRBJ1-4; maybe TRBD1 (5 bases). The CDR3 is 13 residues long. Germline V lookup: CDR1 MGHRA, CDR2 YSYEKL. Trimming left V 3 bases short and J 5 bases short, with 7 bases between. In DNA form, the CDR3 reads TGCGCCAGCAGCCAGGGGGGGAATGAAAAACTGTTTTTT. Protein sequence: CASSQGGNEKLFF.